This T cell receptor beta chain was retrieved from a study of T cell repertoires in cytomegalovirus infection. Study summary: CMV epitopes in the study were HLA-C-restricted (recently identified) and HLA-B-restricted (well studied). Public TCR beta signatures were indicative of both CMV infection and a matching HLA type. General study points: The study found HLA-C-restricted CMV-specific TCR beta clonotypes dominating the ex vivo response.

Trimming stripped 1 base from V and 0 bases from J, with 10 bases between. The CDR3 length is 15 residues. Germline-derived CDR1 and CDR2 are LNHNV and YYDKDF (reference sequence). As to this clonotype: Antigen: not known.

One entry per CDR3 protein results from TCRdb running MiXCR on the reads. The sample shows fewer than 1,000,000 distinct CDR3 sequences, roughly 30% of them seen only once. Specimen: cultured CD8+ T cells from PBMCs, collected from culture after CMV antigen stimulation. The receptor's source is a human donor in good health (CMV status not recorded). Some clones in this sample may be carry-over from other donors' samples. The chain is built from TRBV15 and TRBJ2-7; possibly TRBD1 or TRBD2 for D (5 bases each). CDR3 protein: CATSRGDGTSYEQYF. CDR3 DNA: TGTGCCACCAGCAGAGGGGACGGTACCTCCTACGAGCAGTACTTC.